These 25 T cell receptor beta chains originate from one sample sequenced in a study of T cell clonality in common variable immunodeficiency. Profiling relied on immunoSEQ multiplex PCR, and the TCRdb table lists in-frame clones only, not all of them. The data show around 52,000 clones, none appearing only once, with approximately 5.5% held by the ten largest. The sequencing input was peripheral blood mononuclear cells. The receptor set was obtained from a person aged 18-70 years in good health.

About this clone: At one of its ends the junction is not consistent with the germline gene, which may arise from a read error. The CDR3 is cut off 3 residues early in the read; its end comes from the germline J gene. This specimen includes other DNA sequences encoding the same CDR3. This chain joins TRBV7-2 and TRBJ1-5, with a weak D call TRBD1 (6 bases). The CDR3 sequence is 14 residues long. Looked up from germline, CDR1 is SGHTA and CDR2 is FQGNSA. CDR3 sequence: CASSPDRNNQPQHF. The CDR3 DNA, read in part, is TGTGCTAGCAGCCCAGACAGGAACAATCAGCCC.

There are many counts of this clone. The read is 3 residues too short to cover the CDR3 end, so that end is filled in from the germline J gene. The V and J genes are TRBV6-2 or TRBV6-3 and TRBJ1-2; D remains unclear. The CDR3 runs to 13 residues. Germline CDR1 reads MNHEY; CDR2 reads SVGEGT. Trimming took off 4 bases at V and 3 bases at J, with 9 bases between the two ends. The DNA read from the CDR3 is TGTGCCAGCAGTTCCGGGGTCGACTATGGC. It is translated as CASSSGVDYG. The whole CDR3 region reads CASSSGVDYGYTF.

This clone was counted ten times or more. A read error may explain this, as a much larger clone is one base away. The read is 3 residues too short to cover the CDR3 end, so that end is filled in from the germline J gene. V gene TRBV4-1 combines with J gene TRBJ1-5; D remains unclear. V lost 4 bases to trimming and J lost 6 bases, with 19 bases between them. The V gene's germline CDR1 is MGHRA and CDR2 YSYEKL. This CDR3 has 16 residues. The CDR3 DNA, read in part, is TGCGCCAGCAGCCGCAGCTTATCGGGTGCCGGTCAGCCC. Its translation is CASSRSLSGAGQP. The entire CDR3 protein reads CASSRSLSGAGQPQHF.

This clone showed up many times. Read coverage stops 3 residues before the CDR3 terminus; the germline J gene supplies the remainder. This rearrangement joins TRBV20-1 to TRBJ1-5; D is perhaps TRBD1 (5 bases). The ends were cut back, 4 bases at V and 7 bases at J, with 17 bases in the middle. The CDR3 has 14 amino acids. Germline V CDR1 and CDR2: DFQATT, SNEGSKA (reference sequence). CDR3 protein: CSATFGRGWQPQHF. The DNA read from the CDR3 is TGCAGTGCTACGTTTGGGCGGGGCTGGCAGCCC.

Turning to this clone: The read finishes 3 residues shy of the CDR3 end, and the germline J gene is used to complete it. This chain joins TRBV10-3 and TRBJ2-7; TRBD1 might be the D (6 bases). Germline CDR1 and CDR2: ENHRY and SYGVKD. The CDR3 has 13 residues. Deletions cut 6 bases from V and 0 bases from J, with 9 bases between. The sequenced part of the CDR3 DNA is TGTGCCATCAGAAAGGACAGCTCCTACGAG. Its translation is CAIRKDSSYE. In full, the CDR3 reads CAIRKDSSYEQYF.

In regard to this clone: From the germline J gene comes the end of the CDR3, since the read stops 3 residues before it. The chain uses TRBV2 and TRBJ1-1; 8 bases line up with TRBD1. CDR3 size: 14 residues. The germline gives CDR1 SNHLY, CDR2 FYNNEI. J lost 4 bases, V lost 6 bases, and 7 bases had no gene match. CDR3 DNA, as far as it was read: TGTGCCAGCAGAGCCACAGGGGGGCGCACTGAA. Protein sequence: CASRATGGRTE. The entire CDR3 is CASRATGGRTEAFF.

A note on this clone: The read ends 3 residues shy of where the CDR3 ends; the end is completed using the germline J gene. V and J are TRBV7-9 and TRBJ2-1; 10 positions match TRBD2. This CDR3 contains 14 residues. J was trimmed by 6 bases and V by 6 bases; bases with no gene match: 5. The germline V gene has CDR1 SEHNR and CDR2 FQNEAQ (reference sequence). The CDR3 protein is CASRGTSALNEQFF. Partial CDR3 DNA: TGTGCCAGCAGGGGGACTAGCGCCCTCAATGAG.

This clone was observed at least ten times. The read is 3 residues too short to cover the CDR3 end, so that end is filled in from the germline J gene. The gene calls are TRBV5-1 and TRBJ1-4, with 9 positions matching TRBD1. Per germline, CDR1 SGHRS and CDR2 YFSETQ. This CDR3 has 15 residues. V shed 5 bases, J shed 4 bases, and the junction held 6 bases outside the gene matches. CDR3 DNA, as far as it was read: TGCGCCAGCAGAATTCGGGACAGGGATAATGAAAAA. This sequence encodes CASRIRDRDNEK. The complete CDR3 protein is CASRIRDRDNEKLFF.

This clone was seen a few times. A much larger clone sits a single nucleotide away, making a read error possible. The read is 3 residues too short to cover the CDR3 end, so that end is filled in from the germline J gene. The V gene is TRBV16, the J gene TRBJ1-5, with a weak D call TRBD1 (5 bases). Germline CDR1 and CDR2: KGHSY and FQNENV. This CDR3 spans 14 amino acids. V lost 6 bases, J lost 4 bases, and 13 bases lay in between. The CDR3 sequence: CASSGPGANQPQHF. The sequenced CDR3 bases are TGTGCCAGCAGTGGGCCTGGGGCGAATCAGCCC.

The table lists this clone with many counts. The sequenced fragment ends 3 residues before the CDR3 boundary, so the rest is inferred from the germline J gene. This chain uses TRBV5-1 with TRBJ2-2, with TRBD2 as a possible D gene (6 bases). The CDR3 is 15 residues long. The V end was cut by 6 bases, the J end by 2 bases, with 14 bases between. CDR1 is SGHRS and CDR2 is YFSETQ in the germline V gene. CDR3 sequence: CASTHVAGNTGELFF. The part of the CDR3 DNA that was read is TGCGCCAGCACCCACGTTGCGGGAAACACCGGGGAG.

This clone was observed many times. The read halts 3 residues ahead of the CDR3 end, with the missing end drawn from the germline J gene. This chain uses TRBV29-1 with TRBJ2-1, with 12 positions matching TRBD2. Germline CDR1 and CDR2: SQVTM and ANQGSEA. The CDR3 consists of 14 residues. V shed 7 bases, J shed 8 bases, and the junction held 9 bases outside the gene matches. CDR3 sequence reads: CSGIRLAGVYEQFF. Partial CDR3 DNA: TGCAGCGGGATACGACTAGCGGGAGTCTATGAG.

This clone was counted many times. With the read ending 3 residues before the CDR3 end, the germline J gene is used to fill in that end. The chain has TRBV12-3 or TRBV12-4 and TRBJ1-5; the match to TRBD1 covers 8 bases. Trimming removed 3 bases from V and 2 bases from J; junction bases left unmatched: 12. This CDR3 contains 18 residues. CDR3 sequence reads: CASSFKGRGLVGNQPQHF. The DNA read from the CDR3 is TGTGCCAGCAGTTTTAAGGGCAGGGGGCTTGTCGGCAATCAGCCC.

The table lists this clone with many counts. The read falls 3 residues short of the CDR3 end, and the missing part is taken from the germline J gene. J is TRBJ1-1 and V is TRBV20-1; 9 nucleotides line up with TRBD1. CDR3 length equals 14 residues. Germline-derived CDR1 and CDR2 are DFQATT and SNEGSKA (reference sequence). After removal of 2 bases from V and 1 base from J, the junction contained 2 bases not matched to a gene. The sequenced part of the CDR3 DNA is TGCAGTGCTAGAAAGGGACAGGGGAACACTGAA. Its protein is CSARKGQGNTE. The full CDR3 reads CSARKGQGNTEAFF.

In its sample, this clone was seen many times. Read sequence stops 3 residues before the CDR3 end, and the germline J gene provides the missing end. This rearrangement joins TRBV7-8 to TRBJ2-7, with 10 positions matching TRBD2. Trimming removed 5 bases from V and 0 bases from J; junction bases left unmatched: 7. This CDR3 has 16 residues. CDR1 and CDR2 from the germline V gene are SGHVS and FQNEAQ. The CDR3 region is CASSLTSSGSSYEQYF. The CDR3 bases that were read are TGTGCCAGCAGCCTCACATCTAGCGGGAGCTCCTACGAG.

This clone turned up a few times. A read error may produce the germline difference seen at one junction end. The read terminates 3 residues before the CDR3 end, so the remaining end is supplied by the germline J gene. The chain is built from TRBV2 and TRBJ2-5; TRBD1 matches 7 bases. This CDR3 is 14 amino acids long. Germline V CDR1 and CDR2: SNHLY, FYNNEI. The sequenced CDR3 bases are TGTGCCAGCAGGGAAGACAGGGTCCAAGAGACC. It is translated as CASREDRVQET. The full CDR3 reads CASREDRVQETQYF.

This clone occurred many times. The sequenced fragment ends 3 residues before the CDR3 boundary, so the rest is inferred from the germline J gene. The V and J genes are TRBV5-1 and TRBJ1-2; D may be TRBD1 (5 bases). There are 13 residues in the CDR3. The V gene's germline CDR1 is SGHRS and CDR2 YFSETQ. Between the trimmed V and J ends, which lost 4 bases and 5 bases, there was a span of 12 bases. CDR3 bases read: TGCGCCAGCAGCCCGGACACGGTTTATGGC. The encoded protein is CASSPDTVYG. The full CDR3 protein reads CASSPDTVYGYTF. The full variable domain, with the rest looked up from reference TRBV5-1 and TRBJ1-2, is KAGVTQTPRYLIKTRGQQVTLSCSPISGHRSVSWYQQTPGQGLQFLFEYFSETQRNKGNFPGRFSGRQFSNSRSEMNVSTLELGDSALYLCASSPDTVYGYTFGSGTRLTVV.

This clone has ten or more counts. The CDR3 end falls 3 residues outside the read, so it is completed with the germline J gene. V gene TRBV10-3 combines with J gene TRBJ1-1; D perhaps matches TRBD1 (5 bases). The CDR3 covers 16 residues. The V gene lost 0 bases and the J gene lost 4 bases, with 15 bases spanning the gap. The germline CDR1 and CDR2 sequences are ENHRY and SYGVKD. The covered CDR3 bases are TGTGCCATCAGTGAGTCGTCGGGGGTGAGGGGCACTGAA. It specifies CAISESSGVRGTE. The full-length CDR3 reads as CAISESSGVRGTEAFF.

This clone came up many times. The part of the CDR3 DNA that was read is TGCGCCAGCAGCCCCGGGACACCGGTGGTGGAGACC. Translation: CASSPGTPVVET. The CDR3, in full, reads CASSPGTPVVETQYF. This chain links TRBV5-1 with TRBJ2-5, with D possibly TRBD1 on 6 matching bases. The read gets to within 3 residues of the CDR3 end, and the germline J gene fills in the rest. The CDR3 totals 15 residues. Germline values: CDR1 SGHRS, CDR2 YFSETQ. Trimming stripped 4 bases from V and 5 bases from J, with 18 bases between. The full variable domain, rest sourced from reference TRBV5-1 and TRBJ2-5, is KAGVTQTPRYLIKTRGQQVTLSCSPISGHRSVSWYQQTPGQGLQFLFEYFSETQRNKGNFPGRFSGRQFSNSRSEMNVSTLELGDSALYLCASSPGTPVVETQYFGPGTRLLVL.

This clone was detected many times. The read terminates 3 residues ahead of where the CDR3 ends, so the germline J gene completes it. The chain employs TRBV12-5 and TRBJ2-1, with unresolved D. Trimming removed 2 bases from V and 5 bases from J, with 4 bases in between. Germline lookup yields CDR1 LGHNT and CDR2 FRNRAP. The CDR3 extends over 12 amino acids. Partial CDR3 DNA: TGTGCTAGTGGTTTGTTCGACAATGAG. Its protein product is CASGLFDNE. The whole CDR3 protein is CASGLFDNEQFF.

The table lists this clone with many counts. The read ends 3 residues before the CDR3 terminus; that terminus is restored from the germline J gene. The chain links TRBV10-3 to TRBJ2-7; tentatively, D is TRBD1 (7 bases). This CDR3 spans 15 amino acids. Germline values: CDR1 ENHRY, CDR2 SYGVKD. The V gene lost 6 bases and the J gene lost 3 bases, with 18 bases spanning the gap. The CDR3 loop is CAISLETGTHYEQYF. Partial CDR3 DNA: TGTGCCATCAGCCTTGAGACAGGGACTCACTACGAG.

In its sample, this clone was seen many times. The sequenced part of the CDR3 DNA is TGTGCCAGCAGTGACCGGACAGGAATTTCAGATACG. Encoded protein: CASSDRTGISDT. The full CDR3 sequence reads CASSDRTGISDTQYF. The genes are TRBV6-1 and TRBJ2-3; TRBD1 matches at 7 bases. The missing CDR3 end, 3 residues past where the read stops, is filled in from the germline J gene. Germline V gives CDR1 MNHNS, CDR2 SASEGT. V trimming: 3 bases; J trimming: 4 bases; junction bases outside the gene matches: 7. The CDR3 sequence is 15 residues long.

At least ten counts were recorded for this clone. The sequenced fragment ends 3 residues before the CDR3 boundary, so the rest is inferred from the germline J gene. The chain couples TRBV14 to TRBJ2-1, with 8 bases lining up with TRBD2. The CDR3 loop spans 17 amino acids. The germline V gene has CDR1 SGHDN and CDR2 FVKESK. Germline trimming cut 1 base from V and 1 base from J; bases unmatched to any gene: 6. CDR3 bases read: TGTGCCAGCAGCCAAGGGAAAACTAGCGGATCCTACAATGAG. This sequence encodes CASSQGKTSGSYNE. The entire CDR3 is CASSQGKTSGSYNEQFF. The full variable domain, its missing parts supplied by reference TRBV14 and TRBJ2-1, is EAGVTQFPSHSVIEKGQTVTLRCDPISGHDNLYWYRRVMGKEIKFLLHFVKESKQDESGMPNNRFLAERTGGTYSTLKVQPAELEDSGVYFCASSQGKTSGSYNEQFFGPGTRLTVL.

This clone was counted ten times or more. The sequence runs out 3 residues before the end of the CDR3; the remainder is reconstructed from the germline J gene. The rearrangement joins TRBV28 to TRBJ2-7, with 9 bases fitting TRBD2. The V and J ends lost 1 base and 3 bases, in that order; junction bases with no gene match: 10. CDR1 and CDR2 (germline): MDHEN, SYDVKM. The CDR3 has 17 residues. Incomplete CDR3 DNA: TGTGCCAGCAGTTTATTGTATGCTAGCGGGAAGGTCTACGAG. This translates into CASSLLYASGKVYE. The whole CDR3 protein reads CASSLLYASGKVYEQYF.

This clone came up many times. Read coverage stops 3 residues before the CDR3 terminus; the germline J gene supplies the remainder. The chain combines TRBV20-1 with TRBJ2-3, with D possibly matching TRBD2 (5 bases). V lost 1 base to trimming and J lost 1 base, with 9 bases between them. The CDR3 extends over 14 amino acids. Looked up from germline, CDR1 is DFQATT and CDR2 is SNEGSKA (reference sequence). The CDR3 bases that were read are TGCAGTGCTAGAGTGAGCGGTCGCACAGATACG. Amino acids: CSARVSGRTDT. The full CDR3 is CSARVSGRTDTQYF.

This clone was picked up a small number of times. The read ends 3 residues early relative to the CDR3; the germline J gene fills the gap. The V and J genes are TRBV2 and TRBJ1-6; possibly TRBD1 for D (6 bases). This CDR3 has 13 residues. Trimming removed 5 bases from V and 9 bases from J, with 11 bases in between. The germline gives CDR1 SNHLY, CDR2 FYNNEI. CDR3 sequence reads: CASSKTGVSPLHF. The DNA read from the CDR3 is TGTGCCAGCAGTAAGACAGGTGTTTCACCC.